This T cell receptor beta chain was sequenced in a study of PD-1 blockade in mismatch repair-deficient tumors. Across the whole study: Patients had approximately 11 mismatch repair-deficient cancer types and were previously treated and progressing. Notes on the study in general: Tumor-resident clones, often undetectable pretreatment in blood, expanded then contracted after pembrolizumab.

Germline V CDR1 and CDR2: SGDLS, YYNGEE. The CDR3 is 12 amino acids. The germline V and J ends were trimmed by 3 bases and 2 bases, with 4 bases remaining between them. A note on this clone: The antigen is undetermined.

Data came from immunoSEQ multiplex PCR; TCRdb stores just in-frame clones and leaves some out. The data hold some 40,000 clones, with approximately 80% observed a single time. The TCR-sequenced patients were a few responders to pembrolizumab. V usage is TRBV9 and J usage is TRBJ2-3, with unresolved D. Specimen: PBMCs, collected around 40 weeks after starting pembrolizumab. This sequence was found in an adult with mismatch repair-deficient cancer. CDR3 loop: CASSELTDTQYF. The CDR3, as DNA: TGTGCCAGCAGCGAACTCACAGATACGCAGTATTTT. Full variable domain (remainder filled in from reference TRBV9 and TRBJ2-3): DSGVTQTPKHLITATGQRVTLRCSPRSGDLSVYWYQQSLDQGLQFLIQYYNGEERAKGNILERFSAQQFPDLHSELNLSSLELGDSALYFCASSELTDTQYFGPGTRLTVL.